This TCR beta chain was captured in a study of T cell repertoires in cytomegalovirus infection. On the study more broadly: Public TCR beta signatures were indicative of both CMV infection and a matching HLA type. Points from the study as a whole: Dominating the ex vivo response were TCR beta clonotypes that were CMV-specific and HLA-C-restricted. CMV carriers with the relevant HLA were identified by cumulative public TCR beta family frequency.

The CDR3 is 16 amino acids. V was clipped by 1 base and J by 2 bases, with 12 bases between them. Germline V gene lookup returns CDR1 SEHNR and CDR2 FQNEAQ (reference sequence). TCRdb used MiXCR to reprocess the reads, holding one entry per CDR3 protein. The sample contains approximately 700,000 distinct CDR3 sequences, 35% of which appear only once. Points on this clonotype: The antigen is not known.

The chain joins TRBV7-9 to TRBJ2-1; a weak D match, TRBD2 (5 bases). The receptor was derived from a human donor in good health (CMV status not recorded). Some clones in this sample may be carry-over from other donors' samples. The sample comprised PBMCs. The CDR3 sequence is CASSLEVGVTYNEQFF. DNA of the CDR3: TGTGCCAGCAGCTTAGAGGTGGGAGTAACCTACAATGAGCAGTTCTTC.